The present TCR beta chain was sequenced within a study of naive and memory T cell subsets. Overall study results and limits: Over 95% of naive TCR sequences appeared only once after error correction, unlike memory subsets. No ground truth validated the naive and memory repertoire findings.

Both TRBC1 and TRBC2 were covered by a beta constant-region primer of two equimolar oligonucleotides. Nested alpha and beta constant-region primers with the SP2 primer drove four PCR rounds on ligated cDNA. A 12-nucleotide UMI and the SP2 primer were added to the cDNA 3' end by oligonucleotide ligation. TCRdb fed the UMI-ligation and nested PCR reads into MiXCR, producing one record per CDR3 protein. The sample includes just over 80,000 distinct CDR3 sequences, roughly 9.2% seen only once; the top ten take approximately 1.1%. Germline lookup yields CDR1 MNHEY and CDR2 SVGEGT. J lost 5 bases, V lost 8 bases, and 5 bases had no gene match. This CDR3 contains 14 residues. This clonotype was picked up a small number of times. Its target is not known.

The TCR sequence derives from a human donor in good health. V and J are TRBV6-2 or TRBV6-3 and TRBJ2-1; 11 bases fit TRBD2. Sequencing was carried out using naive CD8+ T cells from blood. The CDR3 here is CASSIAGGNNEQFF. The CDR3 coding sequence is TGTGCCAGCTCGATAGCGGGAGGGAACAATGAGCAGTTCTTC.